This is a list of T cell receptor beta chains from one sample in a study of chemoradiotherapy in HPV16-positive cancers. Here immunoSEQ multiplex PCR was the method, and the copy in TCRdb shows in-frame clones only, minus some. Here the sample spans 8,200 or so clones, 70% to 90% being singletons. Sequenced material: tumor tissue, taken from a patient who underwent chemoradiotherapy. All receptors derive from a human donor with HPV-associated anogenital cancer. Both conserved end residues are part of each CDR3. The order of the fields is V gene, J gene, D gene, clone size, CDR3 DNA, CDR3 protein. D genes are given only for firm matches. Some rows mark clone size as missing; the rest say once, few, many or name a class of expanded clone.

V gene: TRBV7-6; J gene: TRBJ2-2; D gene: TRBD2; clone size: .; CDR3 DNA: TGTGCCAGCAGCTTAGGGGTAGCGGGGGGACGAACCGGGGAGCTGTTTTTT; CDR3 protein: CASSLGVAGGRTGELFF
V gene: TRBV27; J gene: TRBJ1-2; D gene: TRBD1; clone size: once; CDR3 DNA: TGTGCCAGCAGTATTACCAGACAGGGTGGCCACACCTTC; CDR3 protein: CASSITRQGGHTF
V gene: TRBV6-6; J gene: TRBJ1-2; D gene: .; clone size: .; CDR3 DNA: .; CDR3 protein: CASSSGDYGYTF
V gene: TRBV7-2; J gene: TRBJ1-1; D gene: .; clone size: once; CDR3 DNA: TGTGCCAGCAGCGCCTCTGGGGGTGGGACTGAAGCTTTCTTT; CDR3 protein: CASSASGGGTEAFF
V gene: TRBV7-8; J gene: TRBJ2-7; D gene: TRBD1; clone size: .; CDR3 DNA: TGTGCCAGCAGTTATACCCTATCTGACAGGGACGCCGACGAGCAGTACTTC; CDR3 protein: CASSYTLSDRDADEQYF
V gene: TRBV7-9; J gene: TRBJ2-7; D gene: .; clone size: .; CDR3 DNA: TGTGCCAGCAGCCCCGCTCTTTCTAGCTACGAGCAGTACTTC; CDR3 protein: CASSPALSSYEQYF
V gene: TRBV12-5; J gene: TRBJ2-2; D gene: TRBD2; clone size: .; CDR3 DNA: TGTGCTAGTGGTCCGTGGGCTAGCGGGGAGGGGGAGCTGTTTTTT; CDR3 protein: CASGPWASGEGELFF
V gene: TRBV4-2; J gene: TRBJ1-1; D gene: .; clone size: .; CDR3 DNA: TGTGCCAGCAGCCAAGAAGGCGGGAGGACCACTGAAGCTTTCTTT; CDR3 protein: CASSQEGGRTTEAFF
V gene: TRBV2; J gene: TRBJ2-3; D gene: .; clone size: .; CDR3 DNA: TGTGCCAGCAGGGCAGGGGGGGATCTCACAGATACGCAGTATTTT; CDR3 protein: CASRAGGDLTDTQYF
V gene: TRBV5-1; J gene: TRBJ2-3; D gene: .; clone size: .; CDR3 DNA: TGCGCCAGCAGCTTGGGGGTCCGGGGGACAGATACGCAGTATTTT; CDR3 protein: CASSLGVRGTDTQYF
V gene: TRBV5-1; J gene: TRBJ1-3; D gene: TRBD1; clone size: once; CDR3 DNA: TGCGCCAGCAGCTTGGAAGGGGGACAGGGGACTGGAAACACCATATATTTT; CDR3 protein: CASSLEGGQGTGNTIYF
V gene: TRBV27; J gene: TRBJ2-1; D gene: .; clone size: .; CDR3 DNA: TGTGCCAGCCACTCGGTGGGTCCGGGGTCCAATGAGCAGTTCTTC; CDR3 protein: CASHSVGPGSNEQFF
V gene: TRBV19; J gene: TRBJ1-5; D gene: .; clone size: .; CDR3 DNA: TGTGCCAGTAGTACCGGACACGGCAATCAGCCCCAGCATTTT; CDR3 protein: CASSTGHGNQPQHF
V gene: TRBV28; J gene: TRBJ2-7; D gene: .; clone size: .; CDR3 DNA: TGTGCCAGCAGTTTATTACGTTTTGGGAGCACCCACGAGCAGTACTTC; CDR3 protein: CASSLLRFGSTHEQYF
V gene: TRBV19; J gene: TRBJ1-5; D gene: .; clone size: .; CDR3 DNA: TGTGCCAGTACCCCCGGGGCAGATCAGCCCCAGCATTTT; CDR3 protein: CASTPGADQPQHF
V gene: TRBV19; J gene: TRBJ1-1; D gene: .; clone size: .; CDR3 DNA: TGTGCCAGTAGTATGCAACAGGGAGGCACTGAAGCTTTCTTT; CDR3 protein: CASSMQQGGTEAFF
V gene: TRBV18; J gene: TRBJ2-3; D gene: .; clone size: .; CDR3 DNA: TGTGCCAGCTCACCACCTTGGTGGGAGAAACGAGATACGCAGTATTTT; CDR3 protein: CASSPPWWEKRDTQYF
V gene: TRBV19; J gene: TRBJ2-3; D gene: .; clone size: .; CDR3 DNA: TGTGCCAGTAGTTCGGGACCGGAGGGAGATACGCAGTATTTT; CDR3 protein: CASSSGPEGDTQYF
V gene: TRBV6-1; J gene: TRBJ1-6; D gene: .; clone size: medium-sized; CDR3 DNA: TGTGCCAGCAGTTCCCTCAGGGGTTTTGGTTCACCCCTCCACTTT; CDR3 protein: CASSSLRGFGSPLHF
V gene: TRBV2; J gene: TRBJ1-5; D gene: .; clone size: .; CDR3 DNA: TGTGCCAGCAGTGAAAAAGGCCAGCCCCAGCATTTT; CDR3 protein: CASSEKGQPQHF
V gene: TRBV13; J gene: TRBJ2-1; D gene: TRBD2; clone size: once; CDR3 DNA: TGTGCCAGCAGCCCCAGGTCTAGCGGGGGGTCTCCCTACAATGAGCAGTTCTTC; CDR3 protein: CASSPRSSGGSPYNEQFF
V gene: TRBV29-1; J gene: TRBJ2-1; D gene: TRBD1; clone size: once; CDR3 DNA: TGCAGCGTTAAAGACCCGGGACAGGGGGCCGGTGAGCAGTTCTTC; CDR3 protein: CSVKDPGQGAGEQFF
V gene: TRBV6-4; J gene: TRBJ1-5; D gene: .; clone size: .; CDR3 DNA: TGTGCCAGCAGTGACTCGAAGAATGGGCGAAATAGCAATCAGCCCCAGCATTTT; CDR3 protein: CASSDSKNGRNSNQPQHF
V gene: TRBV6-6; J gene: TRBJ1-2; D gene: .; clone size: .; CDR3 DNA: TGTGCCAGCAGTTACTCGTTTGGACAGCTGGGCTACACCTTC; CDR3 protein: CASSYSFGQLGYTF
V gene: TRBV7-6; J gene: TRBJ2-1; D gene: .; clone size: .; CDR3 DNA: TGTGCCAGCAGCTTAGCGCACTCCTACAATGAGCAGTTCTTC; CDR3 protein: CASSLAHSYNEQFF
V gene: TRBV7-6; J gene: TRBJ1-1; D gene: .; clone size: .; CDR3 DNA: TGTGCCAGCAGCTCTACAGGGAACACTGAAGCTTTCTTT; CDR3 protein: CASSSTGNTEAFF
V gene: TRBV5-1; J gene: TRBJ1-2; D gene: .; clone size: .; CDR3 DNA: TGCGCCAGCAGCCCCCGGGCAGGGGCTCGAAACTATGGCTACACCTTC; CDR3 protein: CASSPRAGARNYGYTF
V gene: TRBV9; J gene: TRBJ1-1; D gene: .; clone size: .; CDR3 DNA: TGTGCCAGCAGCGTAGCCGCCGGAATGAACACTGAAGCTTTCTTT; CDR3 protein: CASSVAAGMNTEAFF
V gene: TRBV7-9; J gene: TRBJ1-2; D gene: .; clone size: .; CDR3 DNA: TGTGCCAGCAGCTTAGAGGGAACCGTCTATGGCTACACCTTC; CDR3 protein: CASSLEGTVYGYTF
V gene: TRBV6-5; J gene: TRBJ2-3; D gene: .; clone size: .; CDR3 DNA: TGTGCCAGCAGTCCGCTAGGGGGAGATACGCAGTATTTT; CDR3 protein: CASSPLGGDTQYF
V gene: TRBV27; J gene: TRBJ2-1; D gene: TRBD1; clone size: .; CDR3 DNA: TGTGCCAGCGTCGACAGGGGCCCCGGCAATGAGCAGTTCTTC; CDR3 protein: CASVDRGPGNEQFF
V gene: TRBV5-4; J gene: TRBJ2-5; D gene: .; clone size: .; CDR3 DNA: TGTGCCAGCAGCTTGGCCAGGGTTCGGGAGACCCAGTACTTC; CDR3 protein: CASSLARVRETQYF